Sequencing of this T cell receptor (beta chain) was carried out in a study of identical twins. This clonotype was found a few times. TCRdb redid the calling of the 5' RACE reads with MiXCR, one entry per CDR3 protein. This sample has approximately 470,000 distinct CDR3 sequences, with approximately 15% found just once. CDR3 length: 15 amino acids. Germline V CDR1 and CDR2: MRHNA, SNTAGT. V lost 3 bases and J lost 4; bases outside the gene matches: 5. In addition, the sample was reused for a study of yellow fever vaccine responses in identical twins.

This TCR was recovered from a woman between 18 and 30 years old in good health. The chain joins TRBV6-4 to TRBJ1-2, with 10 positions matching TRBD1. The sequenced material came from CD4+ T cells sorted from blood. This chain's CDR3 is CASSEETGGGYGYTF. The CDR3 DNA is TGTGCCAGCAGTGAAGAGACAGGGGGCGGCTATGGCTACACCTTC.